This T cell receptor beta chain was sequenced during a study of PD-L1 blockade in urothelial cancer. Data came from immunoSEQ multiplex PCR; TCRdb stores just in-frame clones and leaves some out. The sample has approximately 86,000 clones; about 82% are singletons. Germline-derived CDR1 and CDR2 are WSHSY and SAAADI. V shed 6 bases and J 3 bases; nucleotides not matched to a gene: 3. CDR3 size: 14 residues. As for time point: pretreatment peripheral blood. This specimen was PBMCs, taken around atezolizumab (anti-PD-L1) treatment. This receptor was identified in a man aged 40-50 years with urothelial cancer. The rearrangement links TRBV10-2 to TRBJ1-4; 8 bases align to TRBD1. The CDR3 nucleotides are TGCGCCAGCAGCCTGGACAGGGCTAATGAAAAACTGTTTTTT. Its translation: CASSLDRANEKLFF.